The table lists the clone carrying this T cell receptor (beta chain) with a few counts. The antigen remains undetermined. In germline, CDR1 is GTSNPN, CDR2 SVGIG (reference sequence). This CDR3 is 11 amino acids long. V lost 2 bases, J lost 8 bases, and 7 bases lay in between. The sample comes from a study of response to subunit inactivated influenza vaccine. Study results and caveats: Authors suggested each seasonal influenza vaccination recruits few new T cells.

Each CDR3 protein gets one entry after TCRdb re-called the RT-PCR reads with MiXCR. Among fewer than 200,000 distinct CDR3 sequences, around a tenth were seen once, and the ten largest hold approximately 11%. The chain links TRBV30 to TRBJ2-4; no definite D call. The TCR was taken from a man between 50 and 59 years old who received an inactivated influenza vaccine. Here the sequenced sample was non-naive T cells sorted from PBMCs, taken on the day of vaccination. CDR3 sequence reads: CAWSSLDIQYF. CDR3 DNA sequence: TGTGCCTGGAGTAGTCTAGACATTCAGTACTTC.